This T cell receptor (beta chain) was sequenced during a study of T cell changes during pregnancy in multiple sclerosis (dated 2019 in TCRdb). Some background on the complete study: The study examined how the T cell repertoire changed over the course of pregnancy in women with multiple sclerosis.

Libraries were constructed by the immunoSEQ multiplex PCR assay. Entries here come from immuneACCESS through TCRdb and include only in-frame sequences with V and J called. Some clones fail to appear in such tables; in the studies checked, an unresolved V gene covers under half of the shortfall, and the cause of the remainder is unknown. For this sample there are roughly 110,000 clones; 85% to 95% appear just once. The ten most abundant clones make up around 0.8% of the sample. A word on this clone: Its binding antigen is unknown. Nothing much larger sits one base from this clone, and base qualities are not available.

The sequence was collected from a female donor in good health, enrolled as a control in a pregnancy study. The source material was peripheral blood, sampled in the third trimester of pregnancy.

The encoded CDR3 is CASSLARGGLYNEQFF. At the DNA level, the sequence is TGTGCCAGCAGCTTAGCTCGGGGGGGGCTCTACAATGAGCAGTTCTTC. The rearrangement combines TRBV7-9 with TRBJ2-1, with TRBD2 identical over 8 junction bases. Via the germline V gene (reference sequence), CDR1 is SEHNR and CDR2 FQNEAQ. The CDR3 runs 16 amino acids, cysteine and phenylalanine included. The read is trimmed to its CDR3 DNA, 48 bases read in frame from base 1. V trim: 0 bases; J trim: 3 bases; unmatched bases: 4.